This TCR beta chain was documented in a study of T cell responses to AZD1222 COVID-19 vaccine. Study-level points and caveats: Seropositive at baseline were only six or seven AZD1222 recipients.

Germline V CDR1 and CDR2: MGHRA, YSYEKL. The CDR3 totals 15 residues. V lost 3 bases, J lost 10 bases, and 9 bases stayed unmatched. TCRdb's table, derived via immunoSEQ multiplex PCR, lists solely in-frame clones and lacks some. The table has approximately 99,000 clones, 70% to 90% seen once; the top ten hold 2.5% to 3%. A remark on this clone: Its antigen is still unknown.

This clonotype originated in an adult in good health. The chain combines TRBV4-1 with TRBJ1-6; TRBD1 aligns across 7 bases. Sample: peripheral blood, taken on day 0 of AZD1222 vaccination. CDR3 protein: CASSQEGQVRSPLHF. The CDR3 region has the DNA TGCGCCAGCAGCCAGGAAGGACAGGTCCGGTCACCCCTCCACTTT.